One sample yielded the 30 T cell receptor beta chains listed below, sequenced in a study of vaccination effects on CD4 cells after COVID-19. The assay was immunoSEQ multiplex PCR, and TCRdb's table has in-frame clones only and misses some. The repertoire has about 15,000 clones, about 74% of them found once; the top ten carry about 23%. Peptide-pool stimulation followed by sequencing identified expanded antigen-specific CD4+ clonotypes in the ViraFEST assay. CD4+ T cell isolation took place after approximately 11 days of culture. BNT162b2 vaccine or mRNA-1273 vaccine was given to participants in two doses. The antigens of these receptors remain unknown. Sequenced material: CD4+ T cells from PBMCs cultured with HCoV-NL63 spike peptides, taken after COVID-19 vaccination. The origin of the receptors is a human donor who received a COVID-19 vaccine.

The chain combines TRBV19 with TRBJ1-2; D is possibly TRBD1 (6 bases). From germline, CDR1 is LNHDA and CDR2 SQIVND (reference sequence). The CDR3 runs to 15 residues. V dropped 4 bases and J dropped 2 bases, with 14 bases sitting between them. The CDR3 loop reads CASSSGGPLNYGYTF. CDR3 DNA sequence: TGTGCCAGTAGTAGCGGGGGCCCTCTAAACTATGGCTACACCTTC. The complete variable domain, with remaining parts taken from reference TRBV19 and TRBJ1-2, reads DGGITQSPKYLFRKEGQNVTLSCEQNLNHDAMYWYRQDPGQGLRLIYYSQIVNDFQKGDIAEGYSVSREKKESFPLTVTSAQKNPTAFYLCASSSGGPLNYGYTFGSGTRLTVV.

This clone appeared a single time. V gene TRBV6-2 or TRBV6-3 combines with J gene TRBJ2-6; D possibly corresponds to TRBD2 (6 bases). Germline values: CDR1 MNHEY, CDR2 SVGEGT. Trimming removed 5 bases at V and 0 bases at J, with 11 bases between. The CDR3 spans 16 residues. The DNA for the CDR3 is TGTGCCAGCAGTCGGGACGGGGGCTCTGGGGCCAACGTCCTGACTTTC. Its protein product is CASSRDGGSGANVLTF.

The CDR3 nucleotides read TGTGCCTGGAGTGTGACAGGCCTGAACACTGAAGCTTTCTTT. This translates into CAWSVTGLNTEAFF. V usage is TRBV30 and J usage is TRBJ1-1; possibly TRBD1 for D (6 bases). Germline values: CDR1 GTSNPN, CDR2 SVGIG (reference sequence). V lost 0 bases and J lost 0, with 8 bases in between. This CDR3 comprises 14 residues.

The V and J genes are TRBV12-2 and TRBJ2-5. TRBV12-2 is reported as a pseudogene. The CDR3 sequence is 15 residues long. The CDR3 DNA is TGTGCAAGTCGCTTGCCCCAGGAGATGGAAGAGACCCAGTACTTC. It is translated as CASRLPQEMEETQYF.

The chain is built from TRBV28 and TRBJ2-4; D possibly corresponds to TRBD1 (5 bases). The germline CDR1 and CDR2 sequences are MDHEN and SYDVKM. The CDR3 length is 14 residues. Trimming shortened V by 4 bases and J by 0 bases, and 7 bases separated the two germline ends. The CDR3: CASSSRVAKNIQYF. CDR3 bases: TGTGCCAGCAGTTCCAGGGTAGCCAAAAACATTCAGTACTTC.

This sequence joins TRBV6-5 and TRBJ1-1, with D hard to call. CDR3 length equals 14 residues. CDR1 and CDR2 from the germline V gene are MNHEY and SVGAGI. Trimming removed 0 bases from V and 2 bases from J, with 7 bases in between. CDR3 amino acids: CASSYSPTNTEAFF. As DNA, the CDR3 is TGTGCCAGCAGTTACTCCCCCACAAACACTGAAGCTTTCTTT.

This clone was observed a handful of times. The CDR3 DNA is TGCGCCAGCAGCTCGCGGACAGGGCTGAACCTCTACGAGCAGTACTTC. Its translation is CASSSRTGLNLYEQYF. The V gene is TRBV5-1, the J gene TRBJ2-7, with TRBD1 matching over 8 bases. The CDR3 sequence is 16 residues long. Germline V gives CDR1 SGHRS, CDR2 YFSETQ. After removal of 3 bases from V and 3 bases from J, the junction contained 11 bases not matched to a gene. Full variable domain (rest looked up from reference TRBV5-1 and TRBJ2-7): KAGVTQTPRYLIKTRGQQVTLSCSPISGHRSVSWYQQTPGQGLQFLFEYFSETQRNKGNFPGRFSGRQFSNSRSEMNVSTLELGDSALYLCASSSRTGLNLYEQYFGPGTRLTVT.

V and J are TRBV12-3 or TRBV12-4 and TRBJ1-2; D ambiguous. V was trimmed by 6 bases and J by 1 base, leaving 6 bases between them. The CDR3 length is 12 residues. The CDR3 reads CASRLINYGYTF. The CDR3, as DNA: TGTGCCAGCAGACTTATTAACTATGGCTACACCTTC.

V and J are TRBV18 and TRBJ1-2, with D uncertain. Germline V gene sequence: CDR1 KGHSH, CDR2 LQKENI. This CDR3 spans 14 amino acids. Between the trimmed V and J ends, which lost 1 base and 0 bases, there was a span of 6 bases. The CDR3 reads CASSPQGPNYGYTF. The CDR3 region has the DNA TGTGCCAGCTCACCACAGGGTCCTAACTATGGCTACACCTTC.

This clone has a handful of counts. This chain connects TRBV2 to TRBJ1-2, with 10 bases lining up with TRBD1. There are 13 residues in the CDR3. Germline trimming cut 8 bases from V and 4 bases from J; bases unmatched to any gene: 4. Germline V gives CDR1 SNHLY, CDR2 FYNNEI. The CDR3 here is CASDRGQSYGYTF. In DNA, the CDR3 is TGTGCCAGCGACAGGGGGCAAAGCTATGGCTACACCTTC.

The rearrangement joins TRBV5-6 to TRBJ1-4; TRBD1 aligns across 8 bases. With 3 bases clipped from V and 8 bases from J, the junction kept 6 bases outside the gene matches. The CDR3 is 14 amino acids. The germline gives CDR1 SGHDT, CDR2 YYEEEE. This chain's CDR3 is CASSSWGQEEKLFF. The CDR3 DNA sequence: TGTGCCAGCAGCTCCTGGGGACAGGAGGAAAAACTGTTTTTT.

This chain uses TRBV19 with TRBJ1-1, with TRBD1 matching 9 bases. Germline assignment: CDR1 LNHDA and CDR2 SQIVND (reference sequence). The length of the CDR3 is 17 residues. V dropped 6 bases and J dropped 4; count of bases not matched to a gene: 15. This CDR3 is CASSPRAGTGFITEAFF. CDR3 in DNA: TGTGCCAGTAGCCCCAGAGCCGGGACAGGGTTTATCACTGAAGCTTTCTTT.

This chain links TRBV29-1 with TRBJ1-4; 12 bases align to TRBD1. CDR3 length equals 15 residues. Germline V gene data show CDR1 as SQVTM and CDR2 as ANQGSEA. V lost 6 bases, J lost 2 bases, and 4 bases stayed unmatched. The CDR3 coding sequence is TGCAGCGTCGCGGGACAGGGGGCGACTAATGAAAAACTGTTTTTT. Encoded protein: CSVAGQGATNEKLFF.

This clone was recorded once. J is TRBJ2-3 and V is TRBV18, with 9 bases lining up with TRBD1. The junction had 3 bases not matched to a gene; V was cut back by 2 bases and J by 6 bases. The CDR3 runs to 14 residues. Per germline, CDR1 KGHSH and CDR2 LQKENI. The CDR3 DNA sequence: TGTGCCAGCTCACCAACAGGGGGCAGGGATACGCAGTATTTT. Encoded protein: CASSPTGGRDTQYF.

This clone has a single count. V gene TRBV30 combines with J gene TRBJ2-7; either TRBD1 or TRBD2 may supply D (5 bases each). The V end was cut by 5 bases, the J end by 4 bases, with 15 bases between. The CDR3 is made up of 13 amino acids. Germline CDR1 and CDR2: GTSNPN and SVGIG (reference sequence). CDR3 residues: CAWSGRGGYEQYF. CDR3 sequence (DNA): TGTGCCTGGTCGGGACGAGGAGGATACGAGCAGTACTTC.

CDR3 region: CASRGLNTDTQYF. The CDR3 region has the DNA TGTGCCAGCAGAGGTTTAAACACAGATACGCAGTATTTT. This chain joins TRBV6-5 and TRBJ2-3; the D is unclear. Trimming cost V 6 bases and J 2 bases, with 9 bases left between them. The CDR3 extends over 13 amino acids. CDR1 is MNHEY, CDR2 SVGAGI, per germline.

This chain connects TRBV5-4 to TRBJ1-2; the D gene is possibly TRBD1 (6 bases). This CDR3 contains 15 residues. Trimming shortened V by 3 bases and J by 10 bases, and 22 bases separated the two germline ends. Germline V gene data show CDR1 as SGHNT and CDR2 as YYREEE (reference sequence). The CDR3 is CASSWIQRGHRIYTF. The CDR3 bases are TGTGCCAGCAGCTGGATTCAAAGGGGACATCGGATCTACACCTTC.

This clone has a handful of counts. The V and J genes are TRBV9 and TRBJ2-1; D could derive from TRBD1 or TRBD2 (6 bases each). Trimming left V 2 bases short and J 2 bases short, with 20 bases between. This CDR3 has 18 amino acids. Germline CDR1 is SGDLS and CDR2 is YYNGEE. CDR3 amino acids: CASSVTPSGATAYNEQFF. CDR3 in DNA: TGTGCCAGCAGCGTGACCCCATCGGGGGCTACAGCCTACAATGAGCAGTTCTTC.

The rearrangement links TRBV4-1 to TRBJ2-6; 9 nucleotides line up with TRBD2. V shed 1 base, J shed 2 bases, and the junction held 6 bases outside the gene matches. This CDR3 has 18 amino acids. CDR1 and CDR2 from the germline V gene are MGHRA and YSYEKL. In DNA form, the CDR3 reads TGCGCCAGCAGCCAAGGCGGGGGGGGAAGTACTGGGGCCAACGTCCTGACTTTC. Protein: CASSQGGGGSTGANVLTF.

This clone has just a few counts. The V and J genes are TRBV5-5 and TRBJ1-5; perhaps TRBD1 as D (5 bases). The CDR3 sequence is 15 residues long. Germline CDR1 SGHKS, CDR2 YYEKEE (reference sequence). V dropped 0 bases and J dropped 2 bases, with 9 bases sitting between them. The CDR3, as DNA: TGTGCCAGCAGCTTGGCCCAGGGCCGCAATCAGCCCCAGCATTTT. Translated, it gives CASSLAQGRNQPQHF.

This chain links TRBV30 with TRBJ2-5; 9 positions match TRBD1. The CDR3 extends over 11 amino acids. J was trimmed by 7 bases and V by 8 bases; bases with no gene match: 5. Per the germline V gene, CDR1 is GTSNPN and CDR2 is SVGIG (reference sequence). This CDR3 reads CAHDRGGTQYF. The CDR3 nucleotides are TGTGCCCATGACAGGGGGGGGACCCAGTACTTC.

The chain is built from TRBV24-1 and TRBJ1-2; D unresolved. The CDR3 consists of 12 residues. Trimming shortened V by 4 bases and J by 3 bases, and 5 bases separated the two germline ends. Germline V gene lookup returns CDR1 KGHDR and CDR2 SFDVKD. In DNA, the CDR3 is TGTGCCACCAGTGAGAGGGACTATGGCTACACCTTC. This encodes CATSERDYGYTF.

The rearrangement uses TRBV27 and TRBJ2-1, with D unclear. CDR3 length equals 14 residues. V was cut by 3 bases and J by 0 bases, with 6 bases left in between. In germline, CDR1 is MNHEY, CDR2 SMNVEV (reference sequence). The CDR3 here is CASSFLSSYNEQFF. The CDR3, as DNA: TGTGCCAGCAGTTTTCTCAGCTCCTACAATGAGCAGTTCTTC.

This clone has a handful of counts. This chain links TRBV27 with TRBJ1-6, with D maybe TRBD1 (5 bases). Trimming left V 8 bases short and J 7 bases short, with 18 bases between. The CDR3 has 15 amino acids. In germline, CDR1 is MNHEY, CDR2 SMNVEV (reference sequence). The CDR3 protein is CASGVEGVRNSPLHF. As DNA, the CDR3 is TGTGCCAGCGGGGTCGAAGGGGTAAGGAATTCACCCCTCCACTTT.

The V gene is TRBV2, the J gene TRBJ1-5; the D gene is possibly TRBD1 (6 bases). V lost 2 bases to trimming and J lost 9 bases, with 11 bases between them. This CDR3 is 13 amino acids long. The germline gives CDR1 SNHLY, CDR2 FYNNEI. The CDR3 loop reads CASSERGAGPQHF. The CDR3 coding sequence is TGTGCCAGCAGTGAAAGGGGGGCAGGGCCCCAGCATTTT.

The rearrangement joins TRBV5-6 to TRBJ1-2, with TRBD1 as a possible D gene (5 bases). Deletions cut 1 base from V and 8 bases from J, with 6 bases between. This CDR3 spans 11 amino acids. Germline values: CDR1 SGHDT, CDR2 YYEEEE. This chain's CDR3 is CASSLRGGYTF. CDR3 in DNA: TGTGCCAGCAGCTTGAGGGGCGGCTACACCTTC.

This clone showed up just once. The genes are TRBV6-6 and TRBJ2-6; unclear D gene. This CDR3 has 16 residues. Trimming removed 2 bases at V and 0 bases at J, with 8 bases between. Per germline, CDR1 MNHNY and CDR2 SVGAGI (reference sequence). CDR3 coding DNA: TGTGCCAGCAGTTACAGTCCGTTCTCTGGGGCCAACGTCCTGACTTTC. Translating it yields CASSYSPFSGANVLTF.

The chain has TRBV30 and TRBJ1-2, with D unclear. The germline V and J ends were trimmed by 1 base and 8 bases, with 11 bases remaining between them. Germline-derived CDR1 and CDR2 are GTSNPN and SVGIG (reference sequence). This CDR3 is 12 amino acids long. CDR3 nucleotides: TGTGCCTGGAGTGGAAATAGAGGGGGCTACACCTTC. Translation gives CAWSGNRGGYTF.

The chain links TRBV3-1 (or the pseudogene TRBV3-2) to TRBJ1-3; D gene ambiguous. The CDR3 contains 15 residues. V lost 1 base, J lost 4 bases, and 11 bases lay in between. Per germline, CDR1 LGHDT and CDR2 YNNKEL (reference sequence). This chain's CDR3 is CASSQGRVWGNTIYF. As DNA, the CDR3 is TGTGCCAGCAGCCAAGGGCGGGTGTGGGGAAACACCATATATTTT.

The chain carries TRBV19 and TRBJ1-2, with D maybe TRBD1 (6 bases). Deletions cut 4 bases from V and 0 bases from J, with 18 bases between. CDR3 length: 17 amino acids. Per germline, CDR1 LNHDA and CDR2 SQIVND (reference sequence). The DNA for the CDR3 is TGTGCCAGTAGTACAACCTGGGGGGGCAGTTCTAACTATGGCTACACCTTC. It codes for CASSTTWGGSSNYGYTF.